This TCR beta chain was sequenced during a study of post-analysis software for immune sequencing data. From germline, CDR1 is SQVTM and CDR2 ANQGSEA. This CDR3 contains 15 residues. V shed 2 bases, J shed 2 bases, and the junction held 3 bases outside the gene matches. Every TCR beta cDNA library bore unique molecular identifiers. TCRdb reanalysed the PCR reads using MiXCR and keeps one entry per CDR3 protein. The sample shows fewer than 850,000 distinct CDR3 sequences, 25% to 30% of them seen only once. Regarding the study as a whole: In patients, about five TRBV segments were more frequent than in controls, with TRBV5-6, TRBV5-1 and TRBV20-1 among them.

This clonotype was seen repeatedly, ten times or more. The target antigen is unknown. Input material: blood. The chain couples TRBV29-1 to TRBJ2-3, with 11 bases fitting TRBD1. This TCR was recovered from a girl between 10 and 17 years old with multiple sclerosis. The chain's CDR3 is CSVERDRGATDTQYF. CDR3 DNA sequence: TGCAGCGTTGAAAGGGACAGGGGGGCCACAGATACGCAGTATTTT.